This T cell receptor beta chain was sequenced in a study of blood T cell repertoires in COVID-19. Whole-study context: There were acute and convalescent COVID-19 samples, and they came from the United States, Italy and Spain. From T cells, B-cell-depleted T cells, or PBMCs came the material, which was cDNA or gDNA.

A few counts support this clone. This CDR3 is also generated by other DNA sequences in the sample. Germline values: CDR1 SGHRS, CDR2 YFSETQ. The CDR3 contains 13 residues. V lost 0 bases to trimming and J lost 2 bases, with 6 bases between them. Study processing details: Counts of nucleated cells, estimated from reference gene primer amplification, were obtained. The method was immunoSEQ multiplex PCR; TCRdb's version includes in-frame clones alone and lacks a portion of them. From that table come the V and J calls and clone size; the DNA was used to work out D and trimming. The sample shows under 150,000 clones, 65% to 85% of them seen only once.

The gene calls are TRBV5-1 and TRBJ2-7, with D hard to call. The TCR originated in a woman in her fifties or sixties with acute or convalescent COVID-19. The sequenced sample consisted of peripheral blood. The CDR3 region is CASSLELTYEQYF. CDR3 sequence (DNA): TGCGCCAGCAGCTTGGAACTAACCTACGAGCAGTACTTC.